This TCR beta chain was recorded in a study of T cells expressing NK-cell markers. Regarding the study as a whole: The study did not resolve the HCMV specificity of expanded NKG2C+ T cell clones. Each of about 6 donors carried dominant NKG2C+ clonotypes accounting for about 1.0-8% of CD8+ T cells.

The CDR3 totals 13 residues. Looked up from germline, CDR1 is SGHRS and CDR2 is YFSETQ. Concerning this clonotype itself: Its target is not known.

TCRdb reprocessed the 5' RACE reads, with one entry per CDR3 protein and no DNA. Its table records about 390,000 distinct CDR3 sequences. The receptor comes from a woman between 50 and 59 years old in good health. This chain joins TRBV5-1 and TRBJ2-2; absent DNA, TCRdb's TRBD1 call cannot be checked. Sequencing was done on a sample of blood T cells: a sorted CD56 or NKG2C T cell subset, CD4+ or CD8+ T cells, or bulk PBMC T cells (not recorded which). This CDR3 reads CASGQGYTGELFF.